The 27 T cell receptor beta chains presented below share a single source sample, sequenced in a study of blood T cell repertoires in COVID-19. Clones were sequenced by immunoSEQ multiplex PCR, and TCRdb holds only the in-frame ones, with some missing. The repertoire holds fewer than 200,000 clones, with less than 90% as singletons. The sequencing input was PBMCs or T cells enriched from blood (not recorded which). These receptors were taken from a woman aged 30 to 39 who had been exposed to COVID-19.

The rearrangement links TRBV4-1 to TRBJ1-2; TRBD1 might be the D (6 bases). Germline assignment: CDR1 MGHRA and CDR2 YSYEKL. The CDR3 has 15 amino acids. V gave up 0 bases and J gave up 1 base, with 9 bases separating them. The CDR3 loop reads CASSQEGGFNYGYTF. The DNA of the CDR3 is TGCGCCAGCAGCCAAGAAGGGGGATTTAACTATGGCTACACCTTC.

The rearrangement links TRBV6-5 to TRBJ1-5; perhaps TRBD1 as D (6 bases). The CDR3 spans 16 residues. Germline lookup yields CDR1 MNHEY and CDR2 SVGAGI. V was cut by 0 bases and J by 4 bases, with 13 bases left in between. The DNA of the CDR3 is TGTGCCAGCAGTTACTCATACGCGCAGGGGAATCAGCCCCAGCATTTT. Translating gives CASSYSYAQGNQPQHF.

V is TRBV4-1 and J is TRBJ1-1; TRBD1 aligns across 9 bases. Germline-derived CDR1 and CDR2 are MGHRA and YSYEKL. The V gene end was trimmed by 1 base and the J gene end by 1 base; junction bases not matched to a gene: 7. The CDR3 extends over 17 amino acids. This CDR3 is CASSQGRVGQGNTEAFF. The CDR3 DNA reads as TGCGCCAGCAGCCAAGGGAGAGTGGGACAGGGGAACACTGAAGCTTTCTTT.

This chain joins TRBV27 and TRBJ1-1; no clear D gene. Germline V gene sequence: CDR1 MNHEY, CDR2 SMNVEV (reference sequence). The CDR3 covers 12 residues. Trimming left V 4 bases short and J 3 bases short, with 6 bases between. The CDR3 region is CASSSTYTEAFF. CDR3 bases: TGTGCCAGCAGTTCTACCTACACTGAAGCTTTCTTT.

V gene TRBV25-1 combines with J gene TRBJ1-1; D uncertain. Germline V gene lookup returns CDR1 MGHDK and CDR2 SYGVNS. The CDR3 extends over 13 amino acids. The V and J ends lost 0 bases and 5 bases respectively, with 7 bases between them. The chain's CDR3 is CASSEYFRTEAFF. CDR3 bases: TGTGCCAGCAGTGAATACTTCCGGACTGAAGCTTTCTTT.

This chain links TRBV9 with TRBJ2-4; 10 bases match TRBD1. Trimming removed 4 bases from V and 7 bases from J; junction bases left unmatched: 8. This CDR3 has 15 amino acids. In germline, CDR1 is SGDLS, CDR2 YYNGEE. CDR3 coding DNA: TGTGCCAGCAGCCCTCTTCCGGGACAGGGGAACATTCAGTACTTC. Its translation is CASSPLPGQGNIQYF.

The chain has TRBV5-1 and TRBJ2-2; TRBD2 matches at 12 bases. There are 19 residues in the CDR3. The germline V gene has CDR1 SGHRS and CDR2 YFSETQ. V lost 4 bases to trimming and J lost 2 bases; unmatched junction nucleotides: 12. Here the CDR3 DNA reads TGCGCCAGCAGCGGTCGGAAGGGACTAGCGGGTGTAAACACCGGGGAGCTGTTTTTT. This codes for CASSGRKGLAGVNTGELFF.

The gene calls are TRBV7-2 and TRBJ1-4; the D is unclear. Per the germline V gene, CDR1 is SGHTA and CDR2 is FQGNSA. This CDR3 region has 14 residues. Trimming stripped 2 bases from V and 2 bases from J, with 6 bases between. The DNA of the CDR3 is TGTGCCAGCAGCTTAATCAGGACTAATGAAAAACTGTTTTTT. This translates into CASSLIRTNEKLFF.

The chain has TRBV12-5 and TRBJ1-1; D is undetermined. Trimming removed 2 bases from V and 6 bases from J, with 7 bases in between. The CDR3 totals 12 residues. Germline CDR1 reads LGHNT; CDR2 reads FRNRAP. CDR3 region: CASGLRGSEAFF. The DNA of the CDR3 is TGTGCTAGTGGTTTGCGGGGATCTGAAGCTTTCTTT.

The chain links TRBV3-1 (or the pseudogene TRBV3-2) to TRBJ2-2; 7 nucleotides align to TRBD1. The CDR3 is made up of 17 amino acids. With V trimmed by 1 base and J by 4 bases, 9 bases remained unmatched. Germline CDR1 reads LGHDT; CDR2 reads YNNKEL (reference sequence). The CDR3: CASSQVGRGGSTGELFF. CDR3 in DNA: TGTGCCAGCAGCCAAGTCGGTAGAGGGGGCAGCACCGGGGAGCTGTTTTTT.

This rearrangement joins TRBV29-1 to TRBJ1-1, with 7 bases aligning to TRBD1. V lost 5 bases to trimming and J lost 7 bases; unmatched junction nucleotides: 7. This CDR3 is built from 12 residues. The germline CDR1 and CDR2 sequences are SQVTM and ANQGSEA. Here the CDR3 DNA reads TGCAGCGTTCTCCGGGACAGCAGTGAAGCTTTCTTT. Translation: CSVLRDSSEAFF.

V is TRBV4-1 and J is TRBJ1-1; unclear D gene. The CDR3 spans 14 residues. CDR1 and CDR2 (germline): MGHRA, YSYEKL. V was pared by 0 bases and J by 1 base, with 6 bases between. CDR3 residues: CASSQDRGNTEAFF. The CDR3 DNA reads as TGCGCCAGCAGCCAAGATCGAGGGAACACTGAAGCTTTCTTT.

The V and J genes are TRBV5-1 and TRBJ1-1; D may be TRBD1 (5 bases). CDR3 length: 15 residues. Deletions cut 0 bases from V and 4 bases from J, with 13 bases between. Germline CDR1 SGHRS, CDR2 YFSETQ. CDR3: CASSLERTGGTEAFF. CDR3 coding DNA: TGCGCCAGCAGCTTGGAAAGGACCGGGGGCACTGAAGCTTTCTTT.

A few counts support this clone. This chain joins TRBV16 and TRBJ1-6; D perhaps matches TRBD1 (5 bases). V was trimmed by 4 bases and J by 13 bases, leaving 11 bases between them. CDR3 length equals 12 residues. The germline CDR1 and CDR2 sequences are KGHSY and FQNENV. The CDR3 protein is CASSPTDNPLHF. For the CDR3, the DNA is TGTGCCAGCAGCCCCACGGACAACCCCCTCCACTTT.

This sequence joins TRBV5-1 and TRBJ2-2; 7 nucleotides match TRBD1. Germline assignment: CDR1 SGHRS and CDR2 YFSETQ. V dropped 4 bases and J dropped 6; count of bases not matched to a gene: 6. The CDR3 contains 14 residues. CDR3 DNA sequence: TGCGCCAGCAGCACCGGACAGGCCCCCGGGGAGCTGTTTTTT. Protein: CASSTGQAPGELFF.

The chain links TRBV6-2 or TRBV6-3 to TRBJ2-7, with 12 bases matching TRBD2. CDR1 and CDR2 (germline): MNHEY, SVGEGT. V lost 6 bases and J lost 2; bases outside the gene matches: 2. The CDR3 is made up of 14 amino acids. The CDR3 is CASSWTSGAYEQYF. CDR3 bases: TGTGCCAGCAGCTGGACTAGCGGGGCCTACGAGCAGTACTTC.

The rearrangement links TRBV12-3 or TRBV12-4 to TRBJ2-2; D gene uncertain. The CDR3 is made up of 11 amino acids. V was clipped by 7 bases and J by 8 bases, with 8 bases between them. This chain's CDR3 is CASKYSGELFF. CDR3 nucleotides: TGTGCCAGCAAATATAGTGGGGAGCTGTTTTTT.

V and J are TRBV9 and TRBJ1-2, with 8 bases fitting TRBD1. Unmatched junction bases numbered 8, after V lost 3 bases and J lost 4 bases. Germline V gene data show CDR1 as SGDLS and CDR2 as YYNGEE. The CDR3 runs 15 residues. The CDR3, as DNA: TGTGCCAGCAGCGCGTGGGGGACAGGCCCCTATGGCTACACCTTC. Protein: CASSAWGTGPYGYTF.

V is TRBV6-2 or TRBV6-3 and J is TRBJ2-4, with 7 bases aligning to TRBD2. The V gene end was trimmed by 0 bases and the J gene end by 8 bases; junction bases not matched to a gene: 7. The CDR3 runs to 15 residues. Germline CDR1 reads MNHEY; CDR2 reads SVGEGT. CDR3 sequence (DNA): TGTGCCAGCAGTTACTCGCGCGGGGCGGGAGACATTCAGTACTTC. Its translation: CASSYSRGAGDIQYF.

The gene calls are TRBV6-2 or TRBV6-3 and TRBJ2-5, with 9 bases matching TRBD2. V lost 5 bases, J lost 4 bases, and 11 bases stayed unmatched. Germline CDR1 is MNHEY and CDR2 is SVGEGT. CDR3 length: 16 amino acids. The CDR3 loop is CASSKTGTSYRETQYF. CDR3 nucleotides: TGTGCCAGCAGTAAAACCGGGACTAGCTATAGAGAGACCCAGTACTTC.

There are a few counts of this clone. The V call is TRBV29-1, the J call TRBJ1-2; tentative D call: TRBD1 (5 bases). This CDR3 region has 14 residues. Trimming removed 4 bases from V and 3 bases from J, with 15 bases in between. Germline V gene lookup returns CDR1 SQVTM and CDR2 ANQGSEA. CDR3 nucleotide sequence: TGCAGCGTTGGGGCCGCAGGGTTTGACTATGGCTACACCTTC. Protein product: CSVGAAGFDYGYTF.

The rearrangement uses TRBV4-1 and TRBJ1-2; TRBD1 matches 7 bases. Trimming took 4 bases from V and 3 from J; bases not matched to a gene: 8. CDR3 size: 15 residues. Germline V gene data show CDR1 as MGHRA and CDR2 as YSYEKL. This CDR3 reads CASSPPGGKDYGYTF. CDR3 sequence (DNA): TGCGCCAGCAGCCCTCCAGGGGGTAAGGACTATGGCTACACCTTC.

The chain employs TRBV4-1 and TRBJ2-3; D gene unclear. CDR1 MGHRA and CDR2 YSYEKL come from the germline V gene. V shed 0 bases and J shed 0 bases, with 7 bases lying between them. This CDR3 spans 15 amino acids. CDR3 amino acids: CASSQEGASTDTQYF. CDR3 DNA sequence: TGCGCCAGCAGCCAAGAGGGCGCTAGCACAGATACGCAGTATTTT.

This chain joins TRBV18 and TRBJ1-3; the D gene is possibly TRBD1 (6 bases). CDR1 is KGHSH and CDR2 is LQKENI in the germline V gene. This CDR3 has 15 amino acids. Trimming shortened V by 3 bases and J by 3 bases, and 12 bases separated the two germline ends. This CDR3 reads CASSPRQELGNTIYF. In nucleotides, the CDR3 is TGTGCCAGCTCACCGAGACAGGAACTTGGAAACACCATATATTTT. Together with reference TRBV18 and TRBJ1-3, the CDR3 gives the full variable domain: NAGVMQNPRHLVRRRGQEARLRCSPMKGHSHVYWYRQLPEEGLKFMVYLQKENIIDESGMPKERFSAEFPKEGPSILRIQQVVRGDSAAYFCASSPRQELGNTIYFGEGSWLTVV.

The J gene is TRBJ2-1, the V gene TRBV3-1 (or the pseudogene TRBV3-2); 7 nucleotides align to TRBD2. CDR1 is LGHDT and CDR2 is YNNKEL in the germline V gene (reference sequence). The CDR3 loop spans 15 amino acids. V lost 4 bases and J lost 5; bases outside the gene matches: 8. The CDR3 spells CASSPTGSGNNEQFF. CDR3 sequence (DNA): TGTGCCAGCAGCCCAACCGGGAGCGGGAACAATGAGCAGTTCTTC.

The chain joins TRBV9 to TRBJ2-7, with D perhaps TRBD1 (6 bases). V lost 4 bases, J lost 1 base, and 9 bases lay in between. In germline, CDR1 is SGDLS, CDR2 YYNGEE. This CDR3 comprises 13 residues. The CDR3 DNA reads TGTGCCAGCAGCCAAACAGGGTCCTACGAGCAGTACTTC. This codes for CASSQTGSYEQYF.

The V and J genes are TRBV9 and TRBJ1-2, with a tentative D call TRBD1 (5 bases). The germline gives CDR1 SGDLS, CDR2 YYNGEE. V shed 0 bases and J shed 4 bases, with 13 bases lying between them. The CDR3 has 15 residues. CDR3: CASSVGRQWGYGYTF. As DNA, the CDR3 is TGTGCCAGCAGCGTAGGTAGACAGTGGGGCTATGGCTACACCTTC.